This T cell receptor (beta chain) was identified in a study of radiotherapy plus CTLA-4 blockade in lung cancer. Study-wide context: Among all patients, around 19% showed objective responses, while roughly 31% had disease control.

In germline, CDR1 is SGHTA, CDR2 FQGNSA. The CDR3 length is 18 residues. Trimming left V 0 bases short and J 7 bases short, with 21 bases between. Repertoires were generated with immunoSEQ multiplex PCR, while TCRdb's copy carries only in-frame clones and drops some. The profile shows around 40,000 clones, about 75% of them singletons. The gene calls are TRBV7-2 and TRBJ2-2; TRBD1 might be the D (7 bases). The TCR was taken from a human donor with non-small cell lung cancer who had stable disease on radiotherapy plus ipilimumab. Sequences were derived from peripheral blood, sampled from a patient treated with radiotherapy plus ipilimumab. CDR3 coding DNA: TGTGCCAGCAGCTTAGCCCCGACAGGGAGCGGGTATGGCGGGGAGCTGTTTTTT. Translation gives CASSLAPTGSGYGGELFF.